A selection of T cell receptor beta chains follows, all from one sample in a study of long-term antiretroviral therapy in people with HIV. Clones were read by immunoSEQ multiplex PCR, and TCRdb kept only the in-frame ones, dropping some. The sample yields roughly 16,000 clones, roughly nine tenths seen once. Specimen: unsorted PBMCs, collected 0.3 years after starting antiretroviral therapy. The receptor source for this set is a man aged 55 to 70 with HIV. Each CDR3 is given with its conserved first and last residue. D genes are given only for firm matches. The size entry is marked missing in some rows and otherwise reads once, few, many or a size class.

size	D	J	V	CDR3	DNA
.	.	TRBJ2-7	TRBV5-8	CASSLGGRGAYEQYF	TGTGCCAGCAGCTTGGGCGGCAGGGGCGCCTACGAGCAGTACTTC
.	TRBD2	TRBJ2-1	TRBV19	CASSIDLGGAINEQFF	TGTGCCAGTAGTATAGATCTCGGGGGGGCCATCAATGAGCAGTTCTTC
.	.	TRBJ1-2	TRBV27	CASSLSYRPYGYTF	TGTGCCAGCAGTTTATCGTACAGGCCGTATGGCTACACCTTC
.	.	TRBJ2-3	TRBV5-1	CASRDLLSTDTQYF	TGCGCCAGCCGGGACCTCCTTAGCACAGATACGCAGTATTTT
few	TRBD2	TRBJ2-7	TRBV19	CASRGLAGVEEQYF	TGTGCCAGTAGGGGGCTAGCGGGAGTGGAGGAGCAGTACTTC
.	.	TRBJ2-2	TRBV11-2	CASSLVIVVGSGGELFF	TGTGCCAGCAGCTTAGTGATCGTGGTAGGGTCGGGCGGGGAGCTGTTTTTT
.	.	TRBJ2-5	TRBV7-3	CASSLTPQETQYF	TGTGCCAGCAGCTTAACCCCACAAGAGACCCAGTACTTC
.	.	TRBJ1-6	TRBV5-6	CASSLDRTANSPLHF	TGTGCCAGCAGCTTGGATCGGACAGCCAATTCACCCCTCCACTTT
.	.	TRBJ2-7	TRBV21-1	CASSKVRELAAVSYEQYF	TGTGCCAGCAGCAAAGTGAGGGAACTAGCGGCCGTCTCCTACGAGCAGTACTTC
.	.	TRBJ1-5	TRBV19	CASSIEGTNFRLSNQPQHF	TGTGCCAGTAGTATCGAAGGGACTAACTTTAGACTTAGCAATCAGCCCCAGCATTTT
once	.	TRBJ2-5	TRBV5-1	CASSGLSQETQYF	TGCGCCAGCAGCGGCTTGAGTCAAGAGACCCAGTACTTC
.	TRBD1	TRBJ1-5	TRBV28	CASSWGGTGGDQPQHF	TGTGCCAGCAGTTGGGGTGGGACAGGGGGGGATCAGCCCCAGCATTTT
.	.	TRBJ2-6	TRBV5-1	CASSRTPNRASSGANVLTF	TGCGCCAGCAGCAGGACACCAAATAGGGCTAGCTCTGGGGCCAACGTCCTGACTTTC
.	.	TRBJ2-5	TRBV18	CASSPPSKETQYF	TGTGCCAGCTCACCACCTAGTAAAGAGACCCAGTACTTC
.	TRBD2	TRBJ2-7	TRBV6-1	CASKAGVDYEQYF	TGTGCCAGCAAGGCGGGAGTCGATTACGAGCAGTACTTC
.	.	TRBJ2-1	TRBV6-1	CASSGARGGNEQFF	TGTGCCAGCAGTGGGGCTAGGGGTGGGAATGAGCAGTTCTTC
.	.	TRBJ1-4	TRBV30	CAWSVFGQLTNEKLFF	TGTGCCTGGAGTGTATTCGGGCAGCTTACTAATGAAAAACTGTTTTTT
.	.	TRBJ2-1	TRBV27	CASSLSSGSGHNEQFF	TGTGCCAGCAGTTTATCTTCGGGATCGGGGCACAATGAGCAGTTCTTC
.	TRBD1	TRBJ1-1	TRBV10-3	CAISWGTGVTEAFF	TGTGCCATCAGCTGGGGGACAGGGGTGACCGAAGCTTTCTTT
.	TRBD1	TRBJ2-7	TRBV18	CASFINRGNEQYF	TGTGCCAGCTTCATCAACAGGGGGAACGAGCAGTACTTC
.	.	TRBJ2-7	TRBV5-1	CASSLGYSYEQCF	TGCGCCAGCAGCTTGGGGTATTCCTACGAGCAGTGCTTC
.	.	TRBJ2-7	TRBV10-3	CAIIGLYEQYF	TGTGCCATCATTGGCCTATACGAGCAGTACTTC
once	.	TRBJ2-2	TRBV13	CASSLEGRGSTGELFF	TGTGCCAGCAGCTTAGAGGGGCGGGGAAGCACCGGGGAGCTGTTTTTT